This T cell receptor beta chain was sequenced in a study of control samples from healthy donors and cancer patients. Data came from immunoSEQ multiplex PCR; TCRdb stores just in-frame clones and leaves some out. The repertoire consists of approximately 100,000 clones, with approximately 86% occurring once and the leading ten covering roughly 21%. The germline gives CDR1 MGHDK, CDR2 SYGVNS. Trimming took off 10 bases at V and 2 bases at J, with 6 bases between the two ends. This CDR3 contains 11 residues. The chain has TRBV25-1 and TRBJ2-1, with D unresolved. The TCR sequence derives from a young man in good health. The sample taken for sequencing was blood. The CDR3 DNA is TGTGCCACCAGCCCCTACAATGAGCAGTTCTTC. Its translation: CATSPYNEQFF.